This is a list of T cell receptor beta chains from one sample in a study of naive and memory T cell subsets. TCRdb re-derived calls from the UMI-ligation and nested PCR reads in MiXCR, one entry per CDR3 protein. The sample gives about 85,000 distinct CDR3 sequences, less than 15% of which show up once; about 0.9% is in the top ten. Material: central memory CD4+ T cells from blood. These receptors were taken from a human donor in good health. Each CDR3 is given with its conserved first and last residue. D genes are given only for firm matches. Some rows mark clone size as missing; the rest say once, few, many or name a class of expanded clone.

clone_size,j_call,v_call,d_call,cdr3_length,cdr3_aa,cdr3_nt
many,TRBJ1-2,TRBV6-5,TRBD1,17,CARRGQDRGLSSYGYTF,TGTGCCAGGCGGGGGCAGGACAGGGGGCTATCCTCCTATGGCTACACCTTC
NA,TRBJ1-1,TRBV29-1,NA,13,CSVRRGSESEAFF,TGCAGCGTTAGACGAGGGTCTGAAAGTGAAGCTTTCTTT
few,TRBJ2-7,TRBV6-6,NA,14,CASSAQGGWGEQYF,TGTGCCAGCAGTGCCCAGGGGGGGTGGGGAGAGCAGTACTTC
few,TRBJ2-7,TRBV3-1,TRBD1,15,CASSPGQGGTYEQYF,TGTGCCAGCAGTCCCGGACAGGGGGGAACCTACGAGCAGTACTTC
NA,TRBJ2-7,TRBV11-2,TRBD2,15,CASSYLAGGPYEQYF,TGTGCCAGCAGCTACCTAGCGGGAGGGCCCTACGAGCAGTACTTC
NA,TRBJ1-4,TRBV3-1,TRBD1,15,CASSQVDRGHEKLFF,TGTGCCAGCAGCCAAGTCGACAGGGGCCACGAAAAACTGTTTTTT
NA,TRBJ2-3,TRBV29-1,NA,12,CSVHMAEGTQYF,TGCAGCGTTCATATGGCTGAAGGTACGCAGTATTTT
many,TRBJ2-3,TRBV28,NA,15,CASNIGRPSTDTQYF,TGTGCCAGCAATATTGGACGGCCGAGCACAGATACGCAGTATTTT
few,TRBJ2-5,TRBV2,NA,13,CASRMGRIETQYF,TGTGCCAGCAGAATGGGACGGATAGAGACCCAGTACTTC
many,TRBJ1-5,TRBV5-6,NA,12,CASSLRDQPQHF,TGTGCCAGCAGCTTGCGTGATCAGCCCCAGCATTTT
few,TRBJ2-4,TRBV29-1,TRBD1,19,CSVEYGGLVPGTGKNIQYF,TGCAGCGTTGAATATGGGGGATTGGTTCCCGGGACAGGGAAAAACATTCAGTACTTC
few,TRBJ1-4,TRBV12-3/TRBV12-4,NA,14,CASSDLAVRQKLFF,TGTGCCAGCAGTGACCTCGCAGTACGTCAAAAACTGTTTTTT
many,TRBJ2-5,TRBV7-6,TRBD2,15,CASSLLSGREETQYF,TGTGCCAGCAGCTTATTAAGCGGGAGGGAAGAGACCCAGTACTTC
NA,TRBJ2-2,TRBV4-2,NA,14,CASSQETDRGELFF,TGTGCCAGCAGCCAAGAAACAGACCGAGGGGAGCTGTTTTTT
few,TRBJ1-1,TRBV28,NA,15,CASSLGSGGNTEAFF,TGTGCCAGCAGTTTGGGGTCCGGGGGGAACACTGAAGCTTTCTTT
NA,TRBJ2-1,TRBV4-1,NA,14,CASSQPGLNNEQFF,TGCGCCAGCAGCCAGCCGGGTCTTAACAATGAGCAGTTCTTC
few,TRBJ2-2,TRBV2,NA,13,CASSPTYTGELFF,TGTGCCAGCAGTCCGACATACACCGGGGAGCTGTTTTTT
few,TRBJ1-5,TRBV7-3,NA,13,CASSLTQDQPQHF,TGTGCCAGCAGCTTAACCCAGGATCAGCCCCAGCATTTT
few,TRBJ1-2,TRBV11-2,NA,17,CASSLEGLRQRNYGYTF,TGTGCCAGCAGCTTAGAGGGCTTAAGACAGCGCAACTATGGCTACACCTTC
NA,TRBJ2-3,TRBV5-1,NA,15,CASSLDGGSTDTQYF,TGCGCCAGCAGCTTGGATGGCGGGAGCACAGATACGCAGTATTTT
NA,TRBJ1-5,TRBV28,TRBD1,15,CASSKQGGSNQPQHF,TGTGCCAGCAGCAAGCAGGGGGGAAGCAATCAGCCCCAGCATTTT
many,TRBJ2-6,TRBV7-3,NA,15,CASSLASTGANVLTF,TGTGCCAGCAGCTTAGCGAGTACGGGGGCCAACGTCCTGACTTTC